One sample yielded the 4 T cell receptor beta chains listed below, sequenced in a study of cytomegalovirus exposure and HLA in healthy donors. The protocol was immunoSEQ multiplex PCR, while the TCRdb copy is restricted to in-frame clones and leaves out a portion. The repertoire holds fewer than 200,000 clones, with about 89% as singletons. Sequenced input: PBMCs. Every receptor here comes from a woman between 18 and 29 years old in good health and CMV-seropositive.

The V call is TRBV6-1, the J call TRBJ1-5; 9 bases align to TRBD1. CDR1 and CDR2 from the germline V gene are MNHNS and SASEGT. Trimming cost V 2 bases and J 3 bases; bases outside gene matches: 2. CDR3 size: 15 residues. The CDR3, as DNA: TGTGCCAGCAGTGAAACAGGGGGCGTCAATCAGCCCCAGCATTTT. Its protein is CASSETGGVNQPQHF.

The chain recombines TRBV28 with TRBJ1-5; maybe TRBD1 (6 bases). V was cut by 3 bases and J by 4 bases, with 10 bases left in between. This CDR3 region has 14 residues. The germline V gene has CDR1 MDHEN and CDR2 SYDVKM. Here the CDR3 DNA reads TGTGCCAGCAGTTTTCGGGGGGCAAATCAGCCCCAGCATTTT. This translates into CASSFRGANQPQHF.

The CDR3 nucleotides are TGCGCCAGCAGCTTGCACCCCCCGGGACAGGGTTACTACGAGCAGTACTTC. Residues: CASSLHPPGQGYYEQYF. The genes are TRBV5-1 and TRBJ2-7; 9 nucleotides align to TRBD1. The CDR3 runs to 17 residues. CDR1 and CDR2 from the germline V gene are SGHRS and YFSETQ. V gave up 1 base and J gave up 3 bases; unmatched junction bases: 11.

The chain recombines TRBV2 with TRBJ2-5, with D maybe TRBD1 (5 bases). The CDR3 sequence is 13 residues long. CDR1 is SNHLY and CDR2 is FYNNEI in the germline V gene. V was pared by 4 bases and J by 4 bases, with 10 bases between. CDR3 nucleotide sequence: TGTGCCAGCAGTGGGACATCTCTAGAGACCCAGTACTTC. This gives the protein CASSGTSLETQYF. The full variable domain, with the rest looked up from reference TRBV2 and TRBJ2-5, is EPEVTQTPSHQVTQMGQEVILRCVPISNHLYFYWYRQILGQKVEFLVSFYNNEISEKSEIFDDQFSVERPDGSNFTLKIRSTKLEDSAMYFCASSGTSLETQYFGPGTRLLVL.